This TCR beta chain appears in the sequencing data of a study of T cells in localized non-small cell lung cancer. Study-wide findings and caveats: The study found T cell clonality highest in uninvolved adjacent lung, above tumor. Increased T cell density in blood showed an association with longer overall survival. When the top 100 tumor clones were examined, a median approximately 57 of them also appeared in the adjacent lung, which was paired and uninvolved. Multi-region tumor sequencing was not done, so intratumor heterogeneity could not be excluded.

As regards this clone: Its antigen is still unknown.

Generated by immunoSEQ multiplex PCR, the TCRdb table keeps only in-frame clones and is missing some. The sample carries 15,000 to 20,000 clones, about nine tenths recorded once. The origin of this receptor is a female donor aged 60 or older with stage III squamous cell lung carcinoma. The specimen was peripheral blood, collected before any cancer treatment.

Here the CDR3 reads CATTLTAVMNTEAFF. The CDR3 coding sequence is TGTGCCACCACACTGACGGCGGTTATGAACACTGAAGCTTTCTTT. The gene calls are TRBV15 and TRBJ1-1; D ambiguous. There are 15 residues in the CDR3. Trimming took off 7 bases at V and 0 bases at J, with 15 bases between the two ends. The germline V gene encodes CDR1 LNHNV and CDR2 YYDKDF (reference sequence).